This T cell receptor beta chain was identified in a study of blood T cell repertoires in COVID-19. As for the study in general: Samples taken during acute and convalescent COVID-19 were collected in the United States, Italy and Spain.

Individuals drawn from approximately 22 US areas were roughly 18 to 95 years old. Assignment of participants to cohorts was predicated upon participant-reported clinical history. Germline assignment: CDR1 GTSNPN and CDR2 SVGIG (reference sequence). Trimming took 3 bases from V and 6 from J; bases not matched to a gene: 16. This CDR3 region has 17 residues. Per the authors' pipeline: Cell counts per sample came from amplifying reference gene primers. Clones were sequenced by immunoSEQ multiplex PCR, and TCRdb holds only the in-frame ones, with some missing. The V and J calls and clone size were taken over from that table, and D and trimming were inferred from the DNA. The sample yields nearly 250,000 clones, roughly 85% seen once.

The chain joins TRBV30 to TRBJ1-2; 10 positions agree with TRBD1. The sequence was collected from a woman between 50 and 59 years old with acute COVID-19. Sequenced input: PBMCs or T cells enriched from blood (not recorded which). The CDR3 loop is CAWRGLRPGQGRHGYTF. The CDR3 DNA is TGTGCCTGGAGAGGATTAAGACCGGGACAGGGGAGACATGGCTACACCTTC.